This is a list of T cell receptor beta chains from one sample in a study of T-cell memory formation after mild COVID-19. TCRdb used MiXCR to reprocess the 5' RACE reads, holding one entry per CDR3 protein. The sample yields 350,000 to 500,000 distinct CDR3 sequences, under 25% seen once. Source material: PBMCs or a T cell subset sorted from them (not recorded which). The receptors stem from an adult woman who had mild COVID-19 (a few samples of this study predate the infection). Cell type and time point are not known. The conserved cysteine and the conserved F or W are not part of the CDR3 here.

v_gene: TRBV5-1
CDR3aa: ASSWSQGRSDEQY

v_gene: TRBV5-1
CDR3aa: ASSLGTAKEQY

v_gene: TRBV7-9
CDR3aa: ASSDPSRAYNEQF

v_gene: TRBV5-1
CDR3aa: ASSLGQSVTEAF

v_gene: TRBV7-6
CDR3aa: ASSLVASGFYEQY

v_gene: TRBV4-1
CDR3aa: ASSQVTGAAGELF

v_gene: TRBV18
CDR3aa: ASSPSGQYEQY

v_gene: TRBV5-1
CDR3aa: ASSSTGTGSYEQY

v_gene: TRBV12-3/TRBV12-4
CDR3aa: ASSIPPGQGSVEQF

v_gene: TRBV5-1
CDR3aa: ASSSQTDTYEQY

v_gene: TRBV18
CDR3aa: ASSPPGTVVYEQY

v_gene: TRBV5-4
CDR3aa: ASSGGEGVPQY

v_gene: TRBV15
CDR3aa: ATSSRGGGAYPDTQY

v_gene: TRBV7-2
CDR3aa: ASSLRQIYYEQY

v_gene: TRBV24-1
CDR3aa: ATSDGWEAGANVLT

v_gene: TRBV12-3/TRBV12-4
CDR3aa: ASSSGQGVIRTEAF

v_gene: TRBV5-1
CDR3aa: ASSFLQTNTEAF

v_gene: TRBV12-3/TRBV12-4
CDR3aa: ASSFHPRPQH

v_gene: TRBV20-1
CDR3aa: SARDSRGSYNEQF

v_gene: TRBV2
CDR3aa: ASSGGSGRLETQY

v_gene: TRBV7-8
CDR3aa: ASSPSQGPYNEQF

v_gene: TRBV5-1
CDR3aa: ASSLGDRQETQY

v_gene: TRBV3-1
CDR3aa: ASSQARNTEAF

v_gene: TRBV5-1
CDR3aa: ASSLAGKDGSHEQY

v_gene: TRBV7-8
CDR3aa: ASSQARVTNTGELF

v_gene: TRBV12-3/TRBV12-4
CDR3aa: ASSLRLAVTDTQY

v_gene: TRBV12-3/TRBV12-4
CDR3aa: ASSLGSGRQPQH